The 21 T cell receptor beta chains in this list originate from one sample, sequenced in a study of T cell responses to AZD1222 COVID-19 vaccine. TCRdb's table, derived via immunoSEQ multiplex PCR, lists solely in-frame clones and lacks some. The sample yields 150,000 or so clones, over 80% seen once. Specimen: peripheral blood, collected 28 days after the second AZD1222 dose. The source is an adult who received the AZD1222 COVID-19 vaccine.

The V gene is TRBV5-1, the J gene TRBJ2-3; 10 positions agree with TRBD2. This CDR3 region has 15 residues. CDR1 is SGHRS and CDR2 is YFSETQ in the germline V gene. V lost 2 bases and J lost 4; bases outside the gene matches: 4. The CDR3 region has the DNA TGCGCCAGCAGCTTAGCGGGAGGGCCGGCAGATACGCAGTATTTT. Its protein product is CASSLAGGPADTQYF.

V is TRBV19 and J is TRBJ1-2, with 9 bases fitting TRBD1. The CDR3 length is 12 residues. V gave up 8 bases and J gave up 6 bases; unmatched junction bases: 4. Per the germline V gene, CDR1 is LNHDA and CDR2 is SQIVND (reference sequence). The CDR3 nucleotides are TGTGCCAGTGGAGACAGGGGGAATGGCTACACCTTC. Translating it yields CASGDRGNGYTF.

CDR3 nucleotides: TGTGCCAGCACCCCTACACCCTACAATGAGCAGTTCTTC. It encodes CASTPTPYNEQFF. The chain links TRBV27 to TRBJ2-1; D is unresolved. Germline values: CDR1 MNHEY, CDR2 SMNVEV (reference sequence). CDR3 length: 13 amino acids. V was shortened by 7 bases and J by 2 bases, with 9 bases between the two germline ends.

J is TRBJ2-5 and V is TRBV10-3, with D perhaps TRBD2 (6 bases). The CDR3 totals 16 residues. Looked up from germline, CDR1 is ENHRY and CDR2 is SYGVKD. The germline V and J ends were trimmed by 6 bases and 4 bases, with 21 bases remaining between them. CDR3 residues: CAIRGGVTGSGETQYF. CDR3 sequence (DNA): TGTGCCATCAGGGGGGGTGTGACGGGCTCTGGAGAGACCCAGTACTTC.

The chain is built from TRBV5-4 and TRBJ2-3; the D is unclear. V shed 6 bases and J shed 5 bases, with 13 bases lying between them. Germline V gives CDR1 SGHNT, CDR2 YYREEE (reference sequence). CDR3 length: 13 residues. The CDR3 spells CASISRSGDTQYF. The CDR3 DNA is TGTGCCAGCATCTCACGGTCGGGAGATACGCAGTATTTT.

This chain connects TRBV6-5 to TRBJ2-1; perhaps TRBD2 as D (5 bases). This CDR3 comprises 13 residues. The ends were cut back, 8 bases at V and 4 bases at J, with 12 bases in the middle. Germline-derived CDR1 and CDR2 are MNHEY and SVGAGI. The CDR3 reads CASLSRTYNEQFF. For the CDR3, the DNA is TGTGCCAGCCTTTCACGGACTTACAATGAGCAGTTCTTC.

The chain carries TRBV6-5 and TRBJ1-2; TRBD1 is a possible D gene (6 bases). With 7 bases removed from V and 0 bases from J, the gap between germline ends came to 12 bases. CDR1 and CDR2 (germline): MNHEY, SVGAGI. This CDR3 region has 14 residues. The CDR3 bases are TGTGCCAGCACCCCGACAGGAGCTAACTATGGCTACACCTTC. Its translation: CASTPTGANYGYTF.

V usage is TRBV19 and J usage is TRBJ2-7; 10 positions match TRBD1. Germline CDR1 reads LNHDA; CDR2 reads SQIVND (reference sequence). V lost 1 base and J lost 2; bases outside the gene matches: 2. This CDR3 region has 15 residues. CDR3 sequence reads: CASSIAGQGTYEQYF. The DNA for the CDR3 is TGTGCCAGTAGTATAGCGGGACAGGGGACCTACGAGCAGTACTTC.

In its sample, this clone was seen once. This sequence joins TRBV6-2 or TRBV6-3 and TRBJ2-3; D call uncertain. Trimming took off 0 bases at V and 3 bases at J, with 13 bases between the two ends. The CDR3 has 16 amino acids. From germline, CDR1 is MNHEY and CDR2 SVGEGT. CDR3 region: CASSYSWADATDTQYF. CDR3 bases: TGTGCCAGCAGTTACTCTTGGGCAGATGCAACAGATACGCAGTATTTT.

In DNA, the CDR3 is TGTGCCAGTAGGCCAACTTATGGCGGTGAAGCTTTCTTT. Its protein product is CASRPTYGGEAFF. The J gene is TRBJ1-1, the V gene TRBV19; D is uncertain. There are 13 residues in the CDR3. Trimming left V 6 bases short and J 7 bases short, with 15 bases between. Germline V gene sequence: CDR1 LNHDA, CDR2 SQIVND (reference sequence).

The chain employs TRBV2 and TRBJ2-6; a possible D gene is TRBD1 (6 bases). CDR1 and CDR2 from the germline V gene are SNHLY and FYNNEI. This CDR3 is 15 amino acids long. V was clipped by 7 bases and J by 0 bases, with 10 bases between them. In DNA form, the CDR3 reads TGTGCCAGCATGGGGGCCTTCTCTGGGGCCAACGTCCTGACTTTC. Amino acid sequence: CASMGAFSGANVLTF.

This clone was seen a handful of times. Other DNA sequences within the sample encode an identical CDR3. J is TRBJ2-5 and V is TRBV19; D call uncertain. Germline values: CDR1 LNHDA, CDR2 SQIVND (reference sequence). This CDR3 region has 12 residues. The V end lost 3 bases, the J end lost 5 bases, and 7 bases lay between the germline ends. Written as DNA, the CDR3 is TGTGCCAGTAGTATTAGTTCCGAGACCCAGTACTTC. Amino acids: CASSISSETQYF.

The rearrangement uses TRBV6-4 and TRBJ2-2; 9 positions agree with TRBD2. Unmatched junction bases numbered 17, after V lost 7 bases and J lost 8 bases. Germline CDR1 and CDR2: MRHNA and SNTAGT. There are 17 residues in the CDR3. CDR3 DNA sequence: TGTGCCAGCACCGAGGGTAGCGGGAGCGCGGTGGTAGGGGAGCTGTTTTTT. This encodes CASTEGSGSAVVGELFF.

The gene calls are TRBV5-6 and TRBJ1-4, with a possible D match to TRBD1 (5 bases). Trimming took 0 bases from V and 5 from J, leaving 14 bases between them. Looked up from germline, CDR1 is SGHDT and CDR2 is YYEEEE. This CDR3 comprises 16 residues. The CDR3 protein is CASSLAVAGTNEKLFF. The CDR3 region has the DNA TGTGCCAGCAGCTTGGCTGTAGCCGGGACCAATGAAAAACTGTTTTTT.

The J gene is TRBJ1-1, the V gene TRBV7-2; no reliable D call. The CDR3 sequence is 14 residues long. CDR1 SGHTA and CDR2 FQGNSA come from the germline V gene. With 8 bases removed from V and 3 bases from J, the gap between germline ends came to 16 bases. As DNA, the CDR3 is TGTGCCAGCGTGGGGAGGCACACACACACTGAAGCTTTCTTT. Translating gives CASVGRHTHTEAFF.

J is TRBJ1-4 and V is TRBV4-3; D gene unclear. Trimming removed 6 bases from V and 0 bases from J, with 5 bases in between. This CDR3 is 13 amino acids long. Per the germline V gene, CDR1 is LGHNA and CDR2 is YSLEER. The CDR3 sequence: CASRKTTNEKLFF. The CDR3 DNA reads as TGCGCCAGCAGAAAAACAACTAATGAAAAACTGTTTTTT.

This chain uses TRBV30 with TRBJ2-2; D might be TRBD1 or TRBD2, each matching 6 bases. The CDR3 is 14 residues long. CDR1 and CDR2 (germline): GTSNPN, SVGIG (reference sequence). Trimming took off 3 bases at V and 5 bases at J, with 13 bases between the two ends. CDR3 sequence (DNA): TGTGCCTGGAGGAGGGGGGCGCGGACCGGGGAGCTGTTTTTT. It specifies CAWRRGARTGELFF.

This clone came up a few times. The rearrangement uses TRBV29-1 and TRBJ2-1; the D call may be TRBD1 or TRBD2 (6 bases each). Germline V CDR1 and CDR2: SQVTM, ANQGSEA. The CDR3 length is 14 residues. Trimming shortened V by 6 bases and J by 0 bases, and 12 bases separated the two germline ends. The CDR3 loop reads CSVGGGDSYNEQFF. The CDR3 nucleotides read TGCAGCGTCGGGGGCGGCGACTCCTACAATGAGCAGTTCTTC.

In this sample, this clone turned up once. This rearrangement joins TRBV24-1 to TRBJ2-5; D may be TRBD1 (5 bases). V lost 3 bases, J lost 5 bases, and 15 bases lay in between. This CDR3 contains 15 residues. Germline assignment: CDR1 KGHDR and CDR2 SFDVKD. CDR3 DNA sequence: TGTGCCACCAGTGATCCCCTCGAAGGGGCTGAGACCCAGTACTTC. This encodes CATSDPLEGAETQYF.

V usage is TRBV19 and J usage is TRBJ2-7; D is undetermined. CDR3 size: 10 residues. CDR1 and CDR2 (germline): LNHDA, SQIVND (reference sequence). V gave up 11 bases and J gave up 2 bases, with 7 bases separating them. This CDR3 reads CASGAYEQYF. The CDR3 DNA sequence: TGTGCCTCTGGGGCCTACGAGCAGTACTTC.

V usage is TRBV7-9 and J usage is TRBJ2-7; D not certain. CDR1 and CDR2 from the germline V gene are SEHNR and FQNEAQ (reference sequence). The length of the CDR3 is 16 residues. V lost 5 bases to trimming and J lost 0 bases, with 17 bases between them. Written as DNA, the CDR3 is TGTGCCAGCAGCAGGTCCCGGAGACCCAGCTCCTACGAGCAGTACTTC. Translation: CASSRSRRPSSYEQYF.